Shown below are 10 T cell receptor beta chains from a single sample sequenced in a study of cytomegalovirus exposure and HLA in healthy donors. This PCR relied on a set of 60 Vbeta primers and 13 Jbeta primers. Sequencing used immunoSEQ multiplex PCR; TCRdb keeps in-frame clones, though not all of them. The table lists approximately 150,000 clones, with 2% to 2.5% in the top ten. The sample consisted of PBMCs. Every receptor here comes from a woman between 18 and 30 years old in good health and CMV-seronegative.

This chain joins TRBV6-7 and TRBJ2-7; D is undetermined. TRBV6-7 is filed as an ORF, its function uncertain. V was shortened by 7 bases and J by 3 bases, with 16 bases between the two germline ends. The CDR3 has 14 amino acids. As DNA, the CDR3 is TGTGCCAGCACTGCGACTCCGACCCTCTACGAGCAGTACTTC. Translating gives CASTATPTLYEQYF.

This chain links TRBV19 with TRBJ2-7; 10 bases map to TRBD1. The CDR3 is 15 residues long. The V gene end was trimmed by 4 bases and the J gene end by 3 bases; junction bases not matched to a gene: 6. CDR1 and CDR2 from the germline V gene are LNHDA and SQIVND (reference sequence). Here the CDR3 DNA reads TGTGCCAGTAGTAAACCGGGACAGGGGTTCTACGAGCAGTACTTC. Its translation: CASSKPGQGFYEQYF.

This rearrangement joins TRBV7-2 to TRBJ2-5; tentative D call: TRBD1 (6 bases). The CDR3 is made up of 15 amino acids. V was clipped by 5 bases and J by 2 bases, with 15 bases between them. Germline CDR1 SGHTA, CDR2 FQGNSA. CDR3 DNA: TGTGCCAGCAGCATCAGGACAGATCTACAAGAGACCCAGTACTTC. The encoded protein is CASSIRTDLQETQYF.

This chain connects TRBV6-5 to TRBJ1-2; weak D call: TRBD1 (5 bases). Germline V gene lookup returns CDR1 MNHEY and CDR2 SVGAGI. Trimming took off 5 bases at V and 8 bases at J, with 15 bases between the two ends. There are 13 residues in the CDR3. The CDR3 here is CASSEDRKWGYTF. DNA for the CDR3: TGTGCCAGCAGTGAAGACAGAAAGTGGGGCTACACCTTC.

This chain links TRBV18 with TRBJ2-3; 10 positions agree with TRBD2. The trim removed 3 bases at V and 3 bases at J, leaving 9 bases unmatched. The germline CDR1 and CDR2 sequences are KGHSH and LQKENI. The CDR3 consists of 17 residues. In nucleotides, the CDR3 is TGTGCCAGCTCACCCCTCAGGCAAGCGGGAGGGACAGATACGCAGTATTTT. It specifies CASSPLRQAGGTDTQYF.

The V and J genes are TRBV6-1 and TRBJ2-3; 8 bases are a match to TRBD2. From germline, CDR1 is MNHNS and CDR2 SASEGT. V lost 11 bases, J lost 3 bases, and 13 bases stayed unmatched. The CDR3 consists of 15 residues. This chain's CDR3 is CAAAFSGENTDTQYF. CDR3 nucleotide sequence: TGTGCCGCAGCCTTTAGCGGGGAAAATACAGATACGCAGTATTTT.

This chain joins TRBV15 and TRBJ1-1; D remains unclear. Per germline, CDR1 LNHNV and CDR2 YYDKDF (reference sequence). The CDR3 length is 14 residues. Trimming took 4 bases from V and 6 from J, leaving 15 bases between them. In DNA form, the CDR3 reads TGTGCCACCAGCACCGGCCAGGAGAGGGCTGAAGCTTTCTTT. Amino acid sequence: CATSTGQERAEAFF. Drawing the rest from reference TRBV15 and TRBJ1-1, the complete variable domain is DAMVIQNPRYQVTQFGKPVTLSCSQTLNHNVMYWYQQKSSQAPKLLFHYYDKDFNNEADTPDNFQSRRPNTSFCFLDIRSPGLGDTAMYLCATSTGQERAEAFFGQGTRLTVV.

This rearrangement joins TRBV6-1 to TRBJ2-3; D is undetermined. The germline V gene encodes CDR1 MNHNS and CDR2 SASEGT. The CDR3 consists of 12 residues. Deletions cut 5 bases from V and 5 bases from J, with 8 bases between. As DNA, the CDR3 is TGTGCCAGCAGTCCCTATGGAGATACGCAGTATTTT. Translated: CASSPYGDTQYF.

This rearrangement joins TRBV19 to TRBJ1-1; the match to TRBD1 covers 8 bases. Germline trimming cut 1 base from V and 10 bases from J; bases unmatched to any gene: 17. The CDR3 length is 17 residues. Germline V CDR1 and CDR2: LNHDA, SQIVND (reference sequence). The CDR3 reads CASSIGFGQGPPAGAFF. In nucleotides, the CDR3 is TGTGCCAGTAGTATAGGGTTTGGACAGGGCCCCCCGGCCGGAGCTTTCTTT. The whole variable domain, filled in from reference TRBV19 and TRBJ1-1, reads DGGITQSPKYLFRKEGQNVTLSCEQNLNHDAMYWYRQDPGQGLRLIYYSQIVNDFQKGDIAEGYSVSREKKESFPLTVTSAQKNPTAFYLCASSIGFGQGPPAGAFFGQGTRLTVV.

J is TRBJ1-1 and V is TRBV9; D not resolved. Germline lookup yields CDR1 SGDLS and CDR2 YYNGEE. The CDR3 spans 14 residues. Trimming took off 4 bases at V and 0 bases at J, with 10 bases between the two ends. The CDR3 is CASSRQTMNTEAFF. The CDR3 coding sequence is TGTGCCAGCAGCAGACAAACCATGAACACTGAAGCTTTCTTT.